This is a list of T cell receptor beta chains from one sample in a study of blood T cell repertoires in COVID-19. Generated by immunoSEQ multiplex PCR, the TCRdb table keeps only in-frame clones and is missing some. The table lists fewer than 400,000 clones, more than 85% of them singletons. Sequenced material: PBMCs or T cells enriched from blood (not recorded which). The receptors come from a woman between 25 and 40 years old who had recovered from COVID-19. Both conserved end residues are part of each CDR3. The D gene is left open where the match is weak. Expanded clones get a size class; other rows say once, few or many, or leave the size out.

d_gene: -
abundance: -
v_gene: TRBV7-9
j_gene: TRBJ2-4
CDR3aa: CASSLAGRAKNIQYF
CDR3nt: TGTGCCAGCAGCTTAGCAGGCAGGGCCAAAAACATTCAGTACTTC

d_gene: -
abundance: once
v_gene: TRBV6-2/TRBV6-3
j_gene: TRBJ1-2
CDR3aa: CASSYIQGYYGYTF
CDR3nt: TGTGCCAGCAGTTACATCCAGGGATACTATGGCTACACCTTC

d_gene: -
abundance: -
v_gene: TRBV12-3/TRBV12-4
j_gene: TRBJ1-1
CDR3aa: CASSSREYTEAFF
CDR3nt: TGTGCCAGCAGTTCGAGGGAATACACTGAAGCTTTCTTT

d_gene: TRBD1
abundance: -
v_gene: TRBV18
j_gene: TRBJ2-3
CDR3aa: CASSPPEGGPWTDTQYF
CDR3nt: TGTGCCAGCTCACCACCAGAAGGGGGCCCTTGGACAGATACGCAGTATTTT

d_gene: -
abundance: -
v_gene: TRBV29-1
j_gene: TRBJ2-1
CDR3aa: CSVAGDSYNEQFF
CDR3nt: TGCAGCGTGGCAGGGGACTCCTACAATGAGCAGTTCTTC

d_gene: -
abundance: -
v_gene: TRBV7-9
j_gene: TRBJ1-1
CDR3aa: CASSRADSLNTEAFF
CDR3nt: TGTGCCAGCAGCCGGGCGGACAGCTTGAACACTGAAGCTTTCTTT

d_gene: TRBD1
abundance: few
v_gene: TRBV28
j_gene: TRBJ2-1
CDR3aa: CASSTPGTGGNEQFF
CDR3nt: TGTGCCAGCAGCACACCCGGGACAGGGGGCAATGAGCAGTTCTTC

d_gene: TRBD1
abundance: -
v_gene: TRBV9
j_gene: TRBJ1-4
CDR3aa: CASSAGQGGNEKLFF
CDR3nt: TGTGCCAGCAGCGCTGGACAGGGGGGGAATGAAAAACTGTTTTTT

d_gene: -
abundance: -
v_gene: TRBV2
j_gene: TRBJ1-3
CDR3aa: CASTRGELSGNTIYF
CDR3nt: TGTGCCAGCACCCGCGGGGAGCTCTCTGGAAACACCATATATTTT

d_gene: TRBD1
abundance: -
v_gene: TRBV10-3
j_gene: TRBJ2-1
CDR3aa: CAIRDRAYNEQFF
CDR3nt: TGTGCCATCAGGGACAGGGCCTACAATGAGCAGTTCTTC

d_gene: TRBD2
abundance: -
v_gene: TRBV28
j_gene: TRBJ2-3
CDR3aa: CASHTGISGRFQTSTDTQYF
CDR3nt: TGTGCCAGCCATACCGGGATTAGCGGGAGGTTCCAGACTAGCACAGATACGCAGTATTTT

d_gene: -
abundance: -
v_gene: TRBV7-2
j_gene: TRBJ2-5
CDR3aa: CASSFRAGWETQYF
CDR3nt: TGTGCCAGCAGCTTCAGGGCTGGATGGGAGACCCAGTACTTC

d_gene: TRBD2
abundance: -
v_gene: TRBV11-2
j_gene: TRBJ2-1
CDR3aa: CASSSGLAKEQFF
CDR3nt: TGTGCCAGCAGCTCGGGACTAGCGAAAGAGCAGTTCTTC

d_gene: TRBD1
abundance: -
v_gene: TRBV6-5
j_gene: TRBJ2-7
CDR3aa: CAGRTGTSYEQYF
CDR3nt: TGTGCCGGAAGGACAGGGACCTCCTACGAGCAGTACTTC

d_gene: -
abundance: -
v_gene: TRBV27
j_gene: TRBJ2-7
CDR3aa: CASSIRASHEQYF
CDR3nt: TGTGCCAGCAGTATCCGAGCTAGCCACGAGCAGTACTTC

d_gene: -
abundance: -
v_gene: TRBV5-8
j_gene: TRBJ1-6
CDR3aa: CASSAATGNYNSPLHF
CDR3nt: TGTGCCAGCAGCGCAGCAACAGGGAATTATAATTCACCCCTCCACTTT

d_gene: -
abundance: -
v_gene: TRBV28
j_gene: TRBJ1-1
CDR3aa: CASRPRGGNTGPEAFF
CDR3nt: TGTGCCAGCAGGCCTAGGGGGGGGAACACGGGCCCTGAAGCTTTCTTT

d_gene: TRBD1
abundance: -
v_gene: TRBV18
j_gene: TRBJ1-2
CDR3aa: CASSPPGQPFYGYTF
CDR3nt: TGTGCCAGCTCACCACCGGGACAGCCATTCTATGGCTACACCTTC

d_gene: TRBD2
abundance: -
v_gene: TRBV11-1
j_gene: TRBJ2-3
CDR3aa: CATAGLAGVSTDTQYF
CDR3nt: TGTGCCACCGCCGGTCTAGCGGGGGTTAGCACAGATACGCAGTATTTT

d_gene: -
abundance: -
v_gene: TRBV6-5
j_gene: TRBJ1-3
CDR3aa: CASSYSDRRNTIYF
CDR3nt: TGTGCCAGCAGTTACTCCGACAGAAGAAACACCATATATTTT

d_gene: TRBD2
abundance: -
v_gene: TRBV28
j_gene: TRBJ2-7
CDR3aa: CASSSLAGDTLNEQYF
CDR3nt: TGTGCCAGCAGTTCCCTAGCGGGAGATACTTTGAACGAGCAGTACTTC

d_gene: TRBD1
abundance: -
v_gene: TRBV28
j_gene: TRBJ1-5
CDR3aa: CASTRQGYSNQPQHF
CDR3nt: TGTGCCAGCACCCGACAGGGGTATAGCAATCAGCCCCAGCATTTT

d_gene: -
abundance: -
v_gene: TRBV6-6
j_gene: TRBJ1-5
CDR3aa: CASNPRSNQPQHF
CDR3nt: TGTGCCAGCAACCCGCGGAGCAATCAGCCCCAGCATTTT

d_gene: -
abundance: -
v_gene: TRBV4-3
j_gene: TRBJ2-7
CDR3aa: CASSPDGGRPHEQYF
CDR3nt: TGCGCCAGCAGCCCCGACGGTGGCAGGCCCCACGAGCAGTACTTC

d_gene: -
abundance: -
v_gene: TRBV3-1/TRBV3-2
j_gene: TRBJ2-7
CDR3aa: CASSQDRTVSSYEQYF
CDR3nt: TGTGCCAGCAGCCAAGATAGGACAGTAAGCTCCTACGAGCAGTACTTC

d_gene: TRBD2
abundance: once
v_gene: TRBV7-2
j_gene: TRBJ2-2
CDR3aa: CASSRTSGATNTGELFF
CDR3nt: TGTGCCAGCAGTAGGACTAGCGGGGCCACTAACACCGGGGAGCTGTTTTTT

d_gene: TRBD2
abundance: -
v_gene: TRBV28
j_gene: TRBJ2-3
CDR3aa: CASSAARASGRTDTQYF
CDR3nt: TGTGCCAGCAGTGCCGCTAGGGCTAGCGGGAGAACAGATACGCAGTATTTT

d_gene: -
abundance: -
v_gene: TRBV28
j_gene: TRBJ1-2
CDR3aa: CASRTTGTYGYTF
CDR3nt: TGTGCCAGCAGAACTACAGGGACCTATGGCTACACCTTC

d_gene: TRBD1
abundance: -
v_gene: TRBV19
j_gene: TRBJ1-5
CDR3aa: CASSTRTGWEYQPQHF
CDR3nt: TGTGCCAGTAGTACACGGACAGGGTGGGAATATCAGCCCCAGCATTTT

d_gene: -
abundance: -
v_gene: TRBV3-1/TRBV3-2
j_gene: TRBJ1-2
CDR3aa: CASSQVAEMDGYTF
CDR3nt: TGTGCCAGCAGCCAAGTTGCGGAGATGGATGGCTACACCTTC

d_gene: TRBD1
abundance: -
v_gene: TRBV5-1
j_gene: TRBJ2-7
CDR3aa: CASRTGTGPYEQYF
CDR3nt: TGCGCCAGCAGAACCGGGACAGGGCCCTACGAGCAGTACTTC

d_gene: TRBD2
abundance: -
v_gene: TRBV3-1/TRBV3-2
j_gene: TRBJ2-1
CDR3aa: CASSRLAGSDSYNEQFF
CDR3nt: TGTGCCAGCAGCCGACTAGCGGGAAGCGACTCCTACAATGAGCAGTTCTTC

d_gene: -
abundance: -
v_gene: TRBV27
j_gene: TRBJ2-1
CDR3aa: CASSLWRAGNEQFF
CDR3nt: TGTGCCAGCAGCCTATGGAGGGCGGGGAATGAGCAGTTCTTC

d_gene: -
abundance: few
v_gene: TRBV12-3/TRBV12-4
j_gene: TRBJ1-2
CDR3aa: CASSLPSGYGYTF
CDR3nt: TGTGCCAGCAGTCTCCCCAGCGGATATGGCTACACCTTC

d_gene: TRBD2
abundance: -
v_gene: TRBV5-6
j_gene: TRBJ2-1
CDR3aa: CASSWRGTSGRNEQFF
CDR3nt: TGTGCCAGCAGCTGGCGGGGGACTAGCGGGAGAAATGAGCAGTTCTTC

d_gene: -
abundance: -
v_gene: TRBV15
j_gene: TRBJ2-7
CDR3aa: CATSREGRGLYEQYF
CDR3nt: TGTGCCACCAGCAGAGAAGGACGGGGACTCTACGAGCAGTACTTC

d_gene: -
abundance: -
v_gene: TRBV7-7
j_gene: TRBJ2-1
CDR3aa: CASSLGSSSYNEQFF
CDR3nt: TGTGCTAGCAGTTTGGGCTCAAGCTCCTACAATGAGCAGTTCTTC

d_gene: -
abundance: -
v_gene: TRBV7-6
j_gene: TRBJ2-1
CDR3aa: CASSLALGRNNEQFF
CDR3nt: TGTGCCAGCAGCTTAGCCCTGGGCAGGAACAATGAGCAGTTCTTC

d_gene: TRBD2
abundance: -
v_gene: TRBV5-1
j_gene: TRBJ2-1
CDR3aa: CASSRPAGAASGHNEQFF
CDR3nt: TGCGCCAGCAGCCGACCAGCGGGAGCGGCGTCGGGGCACAATGAGCAGTTCTTC

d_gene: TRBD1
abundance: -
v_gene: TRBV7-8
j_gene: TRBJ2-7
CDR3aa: CASSSQGASSYEQYF
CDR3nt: TGTGCCAGCAGCTCACAGGGGGCCTCCTCCTACGAGCAGTACTTC

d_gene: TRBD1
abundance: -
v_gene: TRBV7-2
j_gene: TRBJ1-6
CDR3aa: CASSPPGQSYSPLHF
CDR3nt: TGTGCCAGCAGCCCGCCGGGACAGAGCTATTCACCCCTCCACTTT